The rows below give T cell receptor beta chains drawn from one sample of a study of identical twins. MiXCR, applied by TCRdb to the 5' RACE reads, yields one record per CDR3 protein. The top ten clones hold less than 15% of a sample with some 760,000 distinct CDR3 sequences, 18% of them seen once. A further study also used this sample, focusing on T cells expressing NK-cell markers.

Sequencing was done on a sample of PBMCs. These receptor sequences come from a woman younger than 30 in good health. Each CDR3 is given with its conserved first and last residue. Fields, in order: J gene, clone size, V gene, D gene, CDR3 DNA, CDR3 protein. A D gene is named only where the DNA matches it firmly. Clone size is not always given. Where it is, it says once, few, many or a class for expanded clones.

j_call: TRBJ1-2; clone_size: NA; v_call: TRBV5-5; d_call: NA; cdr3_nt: TGTGCCAGCAGCTTGGAACTTTTTGGCTACACCTTC; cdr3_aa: CASSLELFGYTF
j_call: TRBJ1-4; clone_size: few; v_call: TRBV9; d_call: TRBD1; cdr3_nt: TGTGCCAGCAGCCTCAGGGACAGCCCGAATGAAAAACTGTTTTTT; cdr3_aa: CASSLRDSPNEKLFF
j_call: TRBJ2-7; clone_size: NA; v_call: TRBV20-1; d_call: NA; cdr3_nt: TGCAGTGCGTCGGGCACTTCCGAGCAGTACTTC; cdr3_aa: CSASGTSEQYF
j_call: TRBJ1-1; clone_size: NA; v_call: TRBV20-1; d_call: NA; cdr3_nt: TGCAGTGCCCATAGGGGGGCTGAAGCTTTCTTT; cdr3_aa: CSAHRGAEAFF
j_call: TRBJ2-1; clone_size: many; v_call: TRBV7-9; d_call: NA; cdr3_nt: TGTGCCAGCAGCTTACTTAGGCATGGATTCGATGAGCAGTTCTTC; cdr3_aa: CASSLLRHGFDEQFF
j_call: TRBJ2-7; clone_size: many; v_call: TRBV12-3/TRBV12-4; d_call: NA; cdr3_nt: TGTGCCAGCAGTTTAAAACACTCCTACGAGCAGTACTTC; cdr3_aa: CASSLKHSYEQYF
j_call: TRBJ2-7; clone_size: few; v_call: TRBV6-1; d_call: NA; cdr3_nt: TGTGCCAGCAGAGACTCTCGGGACGAGCAGTACTTC; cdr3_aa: CASRDSRDEQYF
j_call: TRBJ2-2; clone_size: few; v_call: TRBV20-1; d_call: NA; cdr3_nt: TGCAGTGCTAGCCGGGTAGTCTCGGGCGGGGAGCTGTTTTTT; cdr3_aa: CSASRVVSGGELFF
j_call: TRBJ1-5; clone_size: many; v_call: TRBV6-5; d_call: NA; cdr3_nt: TGTGCCAGCAGTTACCCTCAAGGTCCCCAGCATTTT; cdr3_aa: CASSYPQGPQHF
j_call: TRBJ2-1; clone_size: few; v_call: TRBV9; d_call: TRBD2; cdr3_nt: TGTGCCAGCAGCTCCCCCATTGCGGGAGCGGTATACAATGAGCAGTTCTTC; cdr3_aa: CASSSPIAGAVYNEQFF
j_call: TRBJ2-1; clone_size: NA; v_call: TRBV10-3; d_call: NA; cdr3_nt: TGTGCCATCAGTGCGAACAGGGACAATGAGCAGTTCTTC; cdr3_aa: CAISANRDNEQFF
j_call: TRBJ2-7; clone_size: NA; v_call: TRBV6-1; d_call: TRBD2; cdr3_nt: TGTGCCAGCAGTACCGGACTAGCGGGGGGCTCCTACGAGCAGTACTTC; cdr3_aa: CASSTGLAGGSYEQYF
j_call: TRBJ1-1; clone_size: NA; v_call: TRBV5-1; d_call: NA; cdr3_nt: TGCGCCAGCAGCTTGGCCGAGGGGTTAGGTGAAGCTTTCTTT; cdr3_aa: CASSLAEGLGEAFF
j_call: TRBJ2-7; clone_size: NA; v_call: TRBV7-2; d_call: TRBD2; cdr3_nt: TGTGCCAGCAGCGTCGGACTAGGAGTCGGCGAGCAGTACTTC; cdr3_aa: CASSVGLGVGEQYF
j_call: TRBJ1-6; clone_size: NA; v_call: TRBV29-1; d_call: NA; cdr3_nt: TGCAGCGTTGAAGAGAAACGGGGGACATCCTATAATTCACCCCTCCACTTT; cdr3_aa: CSVEEKRGTSYNSPLHF
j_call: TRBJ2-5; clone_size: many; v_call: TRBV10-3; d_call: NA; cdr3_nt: TGTGCCATCAGTGGACAGGACCAAGAGACCCAGTACTTC; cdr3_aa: CAISGQDQETQYF
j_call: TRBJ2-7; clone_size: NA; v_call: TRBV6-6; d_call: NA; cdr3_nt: TGTGCCAGCAGTTCCTCTCACACTTACGAGCAGTACTTC; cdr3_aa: CASSSSHTYEQYF
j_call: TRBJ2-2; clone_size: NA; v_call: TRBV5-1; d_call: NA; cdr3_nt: TGCGCCAGCAGCCTTGGGACGGCCGGGGAGCTGTTTTTT; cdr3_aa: CASSLGTAGELFF
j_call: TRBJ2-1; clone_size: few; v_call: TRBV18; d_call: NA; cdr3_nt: TGTGCCAGCTCCGACAGCATCAATGAGCAGTTCTTC; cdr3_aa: CASSDSINEQFF
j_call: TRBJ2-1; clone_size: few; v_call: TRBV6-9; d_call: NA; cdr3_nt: TGTGCCAGCCCGAATAACAACATGGGACTTCCAACCAATGAGCAGTTCTTC; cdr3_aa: CASPNNNMGLPTNEQFF
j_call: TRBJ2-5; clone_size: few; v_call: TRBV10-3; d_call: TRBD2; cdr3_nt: TGTGCCATCAGCCAATATCCTGACCTAGCGGGAGGAGAGACCCAGTACTTC; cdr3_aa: CAISQYPDLAGGETQYF
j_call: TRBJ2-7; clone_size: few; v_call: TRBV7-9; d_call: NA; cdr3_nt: TGTGCCAGCAGCCCCCCGGTAGGGGTCTACGAGCAGTACTTC; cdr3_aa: CASSPPVGVYEQYF
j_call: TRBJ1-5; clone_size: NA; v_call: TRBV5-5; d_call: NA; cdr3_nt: TGTGCCAGCAGCCGACAGGTGGATCAGCCCCAGCATTTT; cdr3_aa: CASSRQVDQPQHF
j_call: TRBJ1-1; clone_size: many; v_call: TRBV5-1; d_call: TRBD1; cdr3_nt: TGCGCCAGCAGTTGGGACAGACCCACTGAAGCTTTCTTT; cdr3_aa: CASSWDRPTEAFF
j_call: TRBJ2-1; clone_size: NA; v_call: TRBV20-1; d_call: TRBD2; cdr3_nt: TGCAGTGCTAGAGATCACACAGGACTAGCGGACTACAATGAGCAGTTCTTC; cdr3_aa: CSARDHTGLADYNEQFF
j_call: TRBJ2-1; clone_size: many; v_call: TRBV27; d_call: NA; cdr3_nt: TGTGCCAGCACCGGCCGGGACATCATATACAATGAGCAGTTCTTC; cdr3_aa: CASTGRDIIYNEQFF
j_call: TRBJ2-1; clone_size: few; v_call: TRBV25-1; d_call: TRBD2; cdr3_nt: TGTGCCAGCAGTGGGTCGGGACTAGCGGGAGGGTACAATGAGCAGTTCTTC; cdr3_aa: CASSGSGLAGGYNEQFF
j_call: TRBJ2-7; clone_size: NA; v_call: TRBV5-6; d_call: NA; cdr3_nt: TGTGCCAGCAGCTTGGCTGGACTGATCTACGAGCAGTACTTC; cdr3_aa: CASSLAGLIYEQYF
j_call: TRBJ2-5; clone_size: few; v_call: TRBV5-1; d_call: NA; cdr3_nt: TGCGCCAGCAGCTCCGGACAGTTAAAAGAGACCCAGTACTTC; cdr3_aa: CASSSGQLKETQYF
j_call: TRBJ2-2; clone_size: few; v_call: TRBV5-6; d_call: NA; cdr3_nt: TGTGCCAGCAGCTTGTTAGGTTGGACGCCCGGGGAGCTGTTTTTT; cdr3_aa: CASSLLGWTPGELFF
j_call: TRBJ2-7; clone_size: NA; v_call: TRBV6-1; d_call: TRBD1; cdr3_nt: TGTGCCAGCACAAAGAGGACAGGCCAAGCTTTATCCTACGAGCAGTACTTC; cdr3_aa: CASTKRTGQALSYEQYF
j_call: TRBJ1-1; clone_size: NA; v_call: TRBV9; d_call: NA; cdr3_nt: TGTGCCAGCAGCGTAGGTGGCAGCAACACTGAAGCTTTCTTT; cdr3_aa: CASSVGGSNTEAFF
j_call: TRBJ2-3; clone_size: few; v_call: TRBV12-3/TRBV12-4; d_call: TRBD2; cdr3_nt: TGTGCCAGCAGTTTAGCCTATAACCGGGGGGGCCAGGGTTCGCAGTATTTT; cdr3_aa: CASSLAYNRGGQGSQYF
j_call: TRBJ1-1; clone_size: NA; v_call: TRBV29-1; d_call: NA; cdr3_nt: TGCAGCGTTGGAGGTTCAGGGATGAACACTGAAGCTTTCTTT; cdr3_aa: CSVGGSGMNTEAFF
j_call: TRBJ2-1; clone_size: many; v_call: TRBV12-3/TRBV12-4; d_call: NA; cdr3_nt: TGTGCCAGCAGTTTATGGCCCTACAATGAGCAGTTCTTC; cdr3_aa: CASSLWPYNEQFF